This T cell receptor (beta chain) emerged from a study of early T cells in non-severe SARS-CoV-2 infection. Study overall: Sequencing of unsorted whole blood was done on bulk RNA, leaving chains unpaired. Findings of the study overall: Matching against VDJdb likely underestimated virus-specific expansions, favoring anti-spike CD8.

This clonotype has ten or more counts. What it binds is unknown. Trimming pared 2 bases from V and 5 bases from J, leaving 9 bases between. CDR3 length: 12 residues. The V gene's germline CDR1 is SQVTM and CDR2 ANQGSEA. Each single cDNA molecule received a unique molecular identifier. TCRdb processed the 5' RACE reads anew with MiXCR; each CDR3 protein has one entry. The profile covers roughly 80,000 distinct CDR3 sequences, with about 10% appearing a single time and around 13% taken by the ten largest. Source: whole blood, taken at baseline. V gene TRBV29-1 combines with J gene TRBJ1-1; the D is unclear. The sequence was collected from an adult who was a healthcare worker with PCR-confirmed SARS-CoV-2 infection or an uninfected control (not recorded which). For the CDR3, the DNA is TGCAGCGTTGAAAGCGGGAGGACTGAAGCTTTCTTT. This encodes CSVESGRTEAFF.